The 26 T cell receptor beta chains in this list originate from one sample, sequenced in a study of blood T cell repertoires in COVID-19. Clones were read by immunoSEQ multiplex PCR, and TCRdb kept only the in-frame ones, dropping some. In the table there are 300,000 to 500,000 clones, 88% of which are singletons. Sequenced sample: PBMCs or T cells enriched from blood (not recorded which). The receptors were gathered from a woman aged 40 to 49 with acute COVID-19.

This clone has a single count. J is TRBJ2-7 and V is TRBV30; 8 bases align to TRBD1. Germline CDR1 and CDR2: GTSNPN and SVGIG (reference sequence). V gave up 2 bases and J gave up 3 bases; unmatched junction bases: 6. The CDR3 loop spans 14 amino acids. The CDR3 region is CAWSPGQELYEQYF. CDR3 nucleotides: TGTGCCTGGAGTCCGGGACAGGAGCTCTACGAGCAGTACTTC.

The chain is built from TRBV3-1 (or the pseudogene TRBV3-2) and TRBJ1-2; 8 bases fit TRBD1. The CDR3 runs 14 residues. Germline lookup yields CDR1 LGHDT and CDR2 YNNKEL (reference sequence). After removal of 0 bases from V and 8 bases from J, the junction contained 5 bases not matched to a gene. The DNA of the CDR3 is TGTGCCAGCAGCCAAGATCCAGGGGGCTGGGGCTACACCTTC. Its protein product is CASSQDPGGWGYTF.

This chain joins TRBV19 and TRBJ1-2; D unclear. Between the trimmed V and J ends, which lost 7 bases and 2 bases, there was a span of 14 bases. Germline V gene sequence: CDR1 LNHDA, CDR2 SQIVND (reference sequence). This CDR3 is 14 amino acids long. The DNA of the CDR3 is TGTGCCAGTAAAAGCCCCGGCGGGAACTATGGCTACACCTTC. As protein: CASKSPGGNYGYTF.

V gene TRBV27 combines with J gene TRBJ2-7, with a tentative D call TRBD1 (5 bases). Deletions cut 5 bases from V and 2 bases from J, with 10 bases between. The CDR3 runs to 13 residues. CDR1 and CDR2 from the germline V gene are MNHEY and SMNVEV (reference sequence). CDR3 sequence (DNA): TGTGCCAGCAGTCATGACAGCCCCTACGAGCAGTACTTC. Encoded protein: CASSHDSPYEQYF.

The rearrangement links TRBV7-9 to TRBJ2-3; unclear D gene. Per germline, CDR1 SEHNR and CDR2 FQNEAQ (reference sequence). Trimming stripped 1 base from V and 7 bases from J, with 6 bases between. The CDR3 has 12 amino acids. The CDR3 DNA reads TGTGCCAGCAGCTTAGGTGGCAATACGCAGTATTTT. Protein product: CASSLGGNTQYF.

V usage is TRBV6-5 and J usage is TRBJ1-1; D ambiguous. CDR1 and CDR2 from the germline V gene are MNHEY and SVGAGI. The CDR3 length is 14 residues. V lost 7 bases, J lost 1 base, and 13 bases lay in between. CDR3 sequence: CASTLAQTNTEAFF. DNA for the CDR3: TGTGCCAGCACCCTGGCACAGACGAACACTGAAGCTTTCTTT.

CDR3 DNA sequence: TGTGCCAGCAGTTTATACGCGGGTCTAACGGACACTGAAGCTTTCTTT. Protein: CASSLYAGLTDTEAFF. J is TRBJ1-1 and V is TRBV28; D is unclear. CDR3 size: 16 residues. Trimming cost V 1 base and J 3 bases, with 15 bases left between them. Germline CDR1 reads MDHEN; CDR2 reads SYDVKM.

The gene calls are TRBV29-1 and TRBJ1-2; 7 bases agree with TRBD1. This CDR3 has 10 amino acids. The V and J ends lost 7 bases and 7 bases, in that order; junction bases with no gene match: 3. CDR1 SQVTM and CDR2 ANQGSEA come from the germline V gene. The CDR3 DNA follows: TGCAGCGCCGGGACAGCTGGCTACACCTTC. Translating it yields CSAGTAGYTF.

The chain couples TRBV19 to TRBJ1-1; maybe TRBD1 (5 bases). Trimming left V 6 bases short and J 0 bases short, with 20 bases between. The CDR3 covers 17 residues. Germline-derived CDR1 and CDR2 are LNHDA and SQIVND (reference sequence). The chain's CDR3 is CASSLGQGQAMNTEAFF. The CDR3 nucleotides are TGTGCCAGTAGCCTAGGCCAGGGCCAGGCTATGAACACTGAAGCTTTCTTT.

This chain joins TRBV18 and TRBJ1-2; possible D gene TRBD1, 6 bases. The germline V and J ends were trimmed by 2 bases and 3 bases, with 10 bases remaining between them. Germline V lookup: CDR1 KGHSH, CDR2 LQKENI. This CDR3 has 14 amino acids. CDR3 coding DNA: TGTGCCAGCTCACCAGGCTCAGGGGACTATGGCTACACCTTC. Protein: CASSPGSGDYGYTF.

This clone was detected a few times. The rearrangement joins TRBV27 to TRBJ2-7, with D perhaps TRBD1 (6 bases). The V gene's germline CDR1 is MNHEY and CDR2 SMNVEV (reference sequence). Trimming stripped 1 base from V and 5 bases from J, with 12 bases between. This CDR3 region has 14 residues. The CDR3 here is CASSLFLGAHEQYF. The CDR3 DNA is TGTGCCAGCAGTTTATTTCTGGGGGCCCACGAGCAGTACTTC.

This chain connects TRBV2 to TRBJ1-2; TRBD1 agrees at 8 bases. Per the germline V gene, CDR1 is SNHLY and CDR2 is FYNNEI. This CDR3 contains 15 residues. V lost 4 bases and J lost 4; bases outside the gene matches: 8. CDR3 residues: CASSGQGAASYGYTF. The CDR3 DNA is TGTGCCAGCAGTGGCCAGGGGGCGGCCTCCTATGGCTACACCTTC.

This clone appeared a single time. Written as DNA, the CDR3 is TGTGCCAGCAGTTACAGATACCGCCAAGAGACCCAGTACTTC. Translation: CASSYRYRQETQYF. The chain employs TRBV11-2 and TRBJ2-5, with D hard to call. Between the trimmed V and J ends, which lost 6 bases and 1 base, there was a span of 12 bases. The CDR3 contains 14 residues. CDR1 is SGHAT, CDR2 FQNNGV, per germline.

This chain uses TRBV10-3 with TRBJ2-2; D uncertain. The germline V gene has CDR1 ENHRY and CDR2 SYGVKD. With 8 bases removed from V and 3 bases from J, the gap between germline ends came to 13 bases. CDR3 size: 14 residues. The DNA of the CDR3 is TGTGCCATCCGTCCTGACGGAGACACCGGGGAGCTGTTTTTT. This translates into CAIRPDGDTGELFF.

The chain is built from TRBV24-1 and TRBJ1-6; 9 bases are a match to TRBD1. The ends lost 4 bases at V and 3 bases at J; junction bases unmatched: 6. Germline lookup yields CDR1 KGHDR and CDR2 SFDVKD. The CDR3 consists of 17 residues. The CDR3 sequence: CATSDWDRVDYNSPLHF. The CDR3 DNA follows: TGTGCCACCAGTGACTGGGACAGGGTTGACTATAATTCACCCCTCCACTTT.

The chain joins TRBV3-1 (or the pseudogene TRBV3-2) to TRBJ1-4; D gene uncertain. CDR1 LGHDT and CDR2 YNNKEL come from the germline V gene (reference sequence). CDR3 length: 13 residues. The ends were cut back, 3 bases at V and 7 bases at J, with 9 bases in the middle. DNA for the CDR3: TGTGCCAGCAGCCATTCAGGTTCTGAAAAACTGTTTTTT. Its protein is CASSHSGSEKLFF.

The chain links TRBV4-1 to TRBJ2-7; no firm D call. The CDR3 loop spans 16 amino acids. Per the germline V gene, CDR1 is MGHRA and CDR2 is YSYEKL. Trimming removed 2 bases at V and 0 bases at J, with 14 bases between. The CDR3 reads CASSQSAQVSSYEQYF. Written as DNA, the CDR3 is TGCGCCAGCAGCCAATCCGCCCAGGTGAGCTCCTACGAGCAGTACTTC.

The CDR3 DNA sequence: TGTGCCAGCAGTTTAACCCGCCGCGGGAGGGGGCACGCCTACGAGCAGTACTTC. Protein: CASSLTRRGRGHAYEQYF. The chain recombines TRBV2 with TRBJ2-7; the match to TRBD2 covers 9 bases. The V segment lost 5 bases and the J segment 2 bases; nucleotides outside the gene matches: 16. The length of the CDR3 is 18 residues. Germline CDR1 is SNHLY and CDR2 is FYNNEI.

This clone was observed a single time. The genes are TRBV18 and TRBJ1-2; 9 nucleotides agree with TRBD1. The germline CDR1 and CDR2 sequences are KGHSH and LQKENI. After removal of 6 bases from V and 3 bases from J, the junction contained 11 bases not matched to a gene. The CDR3 runs to 16 residues. This CDR3 is CASSLDRGPLDYGYTF. The DNA of the CDR3 is TGTGCCAGCTCTCTGGACAGGGGCCCTTTGGACTATGGCTACACCTTC.

The chain couples TRBV29-1 to TRBJ1-5, with 8 bases aligning to TRBD1. J gave up 2 bases and V 5 bases, and 5 bases lay outside the gene matches. This CDR3 has 14 amino acids. Germline loops: CDR1 SQVTM, CDR2 ANQGSEA. For the CDR3, the DNA is TGCAGCGTTTCGACAGGGGAGGGCAATCAGCCCCAGCATTTT. Protein sequence: CSVSTGEGNQPQHF.

This chain uses TRBV5-1 with TRBJ1-4, with 12 bases lining up with TRBD1. The V gene end was trimmed by 4 bases and the J gene end by 6 bases; junction bases not matched to a gene: 10. The CDR3 is 17 residues long. Germline CDR1 reads SGHRS; CDR2 reads YFSETQ. The CDR3 reads CASSTVPGQGAYEKLFF. As DNA, the CDR3 is TGCGCCAGCAGCACGGTCCCGGGACAGGGGGCTTATGAAAAACTGTTTTTT.

The rearrangement links TRBV18 to TRBJ2-3; 11 positions match TRBD2. Trimming took 4 bases from V and 2 from J; bases not matched to a gene: 8. The CDR3 contains 17 residues. From germline, CDR1 is KGHSH and CDR2 LQKENI. The CDR3 DNA sequence: TGTGCCAGCTCACTAGAACTAGCGGGGGAGATCACAGATACGCAGTATTTT. This codes for CASSLELAGEITDTQYF. The complete variable domain, with remaining parts taken from reference TRBV18 and TRBJ2-3, reads NAGVMQNPRHLVRRRGQEARLRCSPMKGHSHVYWYRQLPEEGLKFMVYLQKENIIDESGMPKERFSAEFPKEGPSILRIQQVVRGDSAAYFCASSLELAGEITDTQYFGPGTRLTVL.

This rearrangement joins TRBV30 to TRBJ2-1; 7 bases agree with TRBD1. V lost 5 bases, J lost 9 bases, and 4 bases stayed unmatched. This CDR3 is built from 11 residues. Germline values: CDR1 GTSNPN, CDR2 SVGIG (reference sequence). The CDR3 loop is CAWATGTEQFF. The CDR3 bases are TGTGCCTGGGCGACAGGGACTGAGCAGTTCTTC.

The genes are TRBV6-1 and TRBJ1-2; D call uncertain. Trimming stripped 3 bases from V and 5 bases from J, with 7 bases between. CDR1 is MNHNS and CDR2 is SASEGT in the germline V gene. CDR3 length equals 12 residues. CDR3 DNA: TGTGCCAGCAGTGATGAGTGGTATGGCTACACCTTC. Encoded protein: CASSDEWYGYTF.

The J gene is TRBJ1-4, the V gene TRBV7-7, with no clear D. V was clipped by 1 base and J by 0 bases, with 6 bases between them. CDR1 SSHAT and CDR2 FNYEAQ come from the germline V gene (reference sequence). The CDR3 consists of 15 residues. Here the CDR3 DNA reads TGTGCCAGCAGCTTAGGCGATGCAACTAATGAAAAACTGTTTTTT. Protein: CASSLGDATNEKLFF.

The gene calls are TRBV27 and TRBJ1-1, with D uncertain. V dropped 3 bases and J dropped 1 base, with 9 bases sitting between them. The CDR3 totals 14 residues. Germline V gene lookup returns CDR1 MNHEY and CDR2 SMNVEV (reference sequence). The CDR3 loop reads CASSLRLGNTEAFF. The CDR3, as DNA: TGTGCCAGCAGTTTGAGGTTAGGGAACACTGAAGCTTTCTTT.